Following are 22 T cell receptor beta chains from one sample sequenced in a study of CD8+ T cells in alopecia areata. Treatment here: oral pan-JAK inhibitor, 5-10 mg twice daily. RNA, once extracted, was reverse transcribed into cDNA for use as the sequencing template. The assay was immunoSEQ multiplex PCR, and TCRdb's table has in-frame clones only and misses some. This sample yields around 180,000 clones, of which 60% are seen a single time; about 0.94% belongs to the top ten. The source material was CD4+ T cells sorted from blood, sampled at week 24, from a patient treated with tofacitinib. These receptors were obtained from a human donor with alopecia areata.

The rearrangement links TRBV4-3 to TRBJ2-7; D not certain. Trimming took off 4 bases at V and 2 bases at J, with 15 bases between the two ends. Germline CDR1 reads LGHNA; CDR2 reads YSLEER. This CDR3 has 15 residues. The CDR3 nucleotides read TGCGCCAGCAGCCCATACGGCGGCGGTCCCTACGAGCAGTACTTC. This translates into CASSPYGGGPYEQYF.

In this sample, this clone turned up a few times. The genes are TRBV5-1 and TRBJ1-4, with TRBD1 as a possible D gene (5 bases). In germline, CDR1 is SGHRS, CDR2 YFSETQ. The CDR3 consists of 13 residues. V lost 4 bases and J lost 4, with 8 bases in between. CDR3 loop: CASSIDSNEKLFF. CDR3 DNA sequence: TGCGCCAGCAGCATCGACAGTAATGAAAAACTGTTTTTT.

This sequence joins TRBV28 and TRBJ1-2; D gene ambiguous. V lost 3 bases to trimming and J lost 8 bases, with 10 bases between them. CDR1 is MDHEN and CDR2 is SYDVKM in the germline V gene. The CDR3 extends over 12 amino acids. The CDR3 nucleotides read TGTGCCAGCAGTTTCAAGGGTTACGGCTACACCTTC. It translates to CASSFKGYGYTF.

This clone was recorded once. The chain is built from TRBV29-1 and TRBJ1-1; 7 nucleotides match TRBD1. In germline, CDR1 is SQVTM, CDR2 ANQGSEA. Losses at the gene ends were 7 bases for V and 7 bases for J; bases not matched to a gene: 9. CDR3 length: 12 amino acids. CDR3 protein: CSAGGQVVEAFF. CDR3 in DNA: TGCAGCGCCGGAGGACAGGTTGTTGAAGCTTTCTTT.

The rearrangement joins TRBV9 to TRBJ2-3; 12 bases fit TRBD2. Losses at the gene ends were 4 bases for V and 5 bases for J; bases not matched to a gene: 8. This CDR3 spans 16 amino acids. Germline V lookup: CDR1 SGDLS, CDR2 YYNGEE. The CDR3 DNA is TGTGCCAGCAGCCTAAGACTAGCGGGGGCCGGAGATACGCAGTATTTT. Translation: CASSLRLAGAGDTQYF. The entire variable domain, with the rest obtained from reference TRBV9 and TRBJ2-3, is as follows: DSGVTQTPKHLITATGQRVTLRCSPRSGDLSVYWYQQSLDQGLQFLIQYYNGEERAKGNILERFSAQQFPDLHSELNLSSLELGDSALYFCASSLRLAGAGDTQYFGPGTRLTVL.

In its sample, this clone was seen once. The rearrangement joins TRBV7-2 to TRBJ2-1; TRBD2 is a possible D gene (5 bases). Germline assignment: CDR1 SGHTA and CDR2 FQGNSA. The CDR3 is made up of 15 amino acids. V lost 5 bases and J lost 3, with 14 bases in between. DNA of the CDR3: TGTGCCAGCAGCCTGATGAGGGCGGTCTACAATGAGCAGTTCTTC. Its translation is CASSLMRAVYNEQFF.

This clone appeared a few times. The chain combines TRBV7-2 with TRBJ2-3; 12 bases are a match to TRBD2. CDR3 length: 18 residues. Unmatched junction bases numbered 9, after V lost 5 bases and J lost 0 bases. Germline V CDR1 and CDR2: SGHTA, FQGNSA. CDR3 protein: CASSPKGTSGYSTDTQYF. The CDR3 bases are TGTGCCAGCAGCCCAAAGGGGACTAGCGGGTACAGCACAGATACGCAGTATTTT.

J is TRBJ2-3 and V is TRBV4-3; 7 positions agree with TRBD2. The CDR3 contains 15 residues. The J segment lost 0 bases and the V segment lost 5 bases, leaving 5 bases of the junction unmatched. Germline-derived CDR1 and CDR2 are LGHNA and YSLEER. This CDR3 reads CASSELASSTDTQYF. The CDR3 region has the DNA TGCGCCAGCAGCGAACTAGCGTCGAGCACAGATACGCAGTATTTT.

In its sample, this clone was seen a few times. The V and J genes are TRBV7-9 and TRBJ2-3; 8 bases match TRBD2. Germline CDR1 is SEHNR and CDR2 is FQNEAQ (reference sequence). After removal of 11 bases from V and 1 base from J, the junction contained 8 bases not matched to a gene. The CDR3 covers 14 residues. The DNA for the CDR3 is TGTGCCTCACGTAGTAGCGGGGGCACAGATACGCAGTATTTT. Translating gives CASRSSGGTDTQYF.

CDR3 sequence: CASSPGTETEAFF. CDR3 DNA: TGTGCCAGCAGCCCCGGGACAGAGACTGAAGCTTTCTTT. V gene TRBV5-6 combines with J gene TRBJ1-1; 7 nucleotides line up with TRBD1. Per germline, CDR1 SGHDT and CDR2 YYEEEE. V shed 4 bases, J shed 5 bases, and the junction held 5 bases outside the gene matches. The CDR3 is made up of 13 amino acids.

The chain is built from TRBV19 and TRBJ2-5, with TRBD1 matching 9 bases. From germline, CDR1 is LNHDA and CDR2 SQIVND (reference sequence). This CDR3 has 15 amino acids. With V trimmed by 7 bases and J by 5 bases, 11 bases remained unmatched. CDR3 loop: CASTQQGAPGETQYF. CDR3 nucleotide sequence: TGTGCCAGTACCCAACAGGGGGCGCCGGGGGAGACCCAGTACTTC.

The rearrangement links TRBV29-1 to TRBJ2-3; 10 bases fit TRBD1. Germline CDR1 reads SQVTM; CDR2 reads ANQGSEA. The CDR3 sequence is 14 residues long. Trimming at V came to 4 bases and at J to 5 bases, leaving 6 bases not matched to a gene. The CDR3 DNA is TGCAGCGTTGGACAGGGGGCGCGAGTAGATACGCAGTATTTT. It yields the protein CSVGQGARVDTQYF.

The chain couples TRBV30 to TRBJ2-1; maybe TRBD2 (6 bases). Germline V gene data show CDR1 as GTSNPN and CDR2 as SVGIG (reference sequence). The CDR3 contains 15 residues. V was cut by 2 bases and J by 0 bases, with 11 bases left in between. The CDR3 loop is CAWSPGGSSYNEQFF. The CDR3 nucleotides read TGTGCCTGGAGTCCCGGGGGAAGCTCCTACAATGAGCAGTTCTTC.

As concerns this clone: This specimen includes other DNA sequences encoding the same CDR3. CDR3 nucleotide sequence: TGCAGCGCCGGGGATGGCTACACCTTC. This translates into CSAGDGYTF. The chain recombines TRBV29-1 with TRBJ1-2, with D unclear. V lost 7 bases, J lost 6 bases, and 6 bases lay in between. The CDR3 consists of 9 residues. Germline V gene data show CDR1 as SQVTM and CDR2 as ANQGSEA.

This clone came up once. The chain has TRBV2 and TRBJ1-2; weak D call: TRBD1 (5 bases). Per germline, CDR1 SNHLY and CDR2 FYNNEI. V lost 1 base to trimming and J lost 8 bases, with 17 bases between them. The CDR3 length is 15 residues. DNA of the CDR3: TGTGCCAGCAGTGAAGAAAGGAGGGGAGCGGGAGGCTACACCTTC. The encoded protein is CASSEERRGAGGYTF.

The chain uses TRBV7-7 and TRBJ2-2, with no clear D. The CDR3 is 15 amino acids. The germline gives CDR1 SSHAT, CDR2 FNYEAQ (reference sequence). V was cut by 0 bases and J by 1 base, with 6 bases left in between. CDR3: CASSLAPGNTGELFF. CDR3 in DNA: TGTGCCAGCAGCTTAGCTCCTGGGAACACCGGGGAGCTGTTTTTT.

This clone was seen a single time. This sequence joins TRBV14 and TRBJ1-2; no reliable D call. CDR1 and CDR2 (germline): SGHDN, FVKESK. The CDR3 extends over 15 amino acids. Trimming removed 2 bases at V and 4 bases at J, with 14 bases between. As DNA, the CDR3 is TGTGCCAGCAGCCAACAGGTGGGGATGAGCTATGGCTACACCTTC. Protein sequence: CASSQQVGMSYGYTF.

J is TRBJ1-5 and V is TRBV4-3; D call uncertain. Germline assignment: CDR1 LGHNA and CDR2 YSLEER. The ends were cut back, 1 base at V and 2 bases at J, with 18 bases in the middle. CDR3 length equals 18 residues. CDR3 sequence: CASSQGVLLPMGNQPQHF. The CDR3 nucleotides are TGCGCCAGCAGCCAAGGGGTTTTACTCCCCATGGGCAATCAGCCCCAGCATTTT.

As DNA, the CDR3 is TGTGCCAGCGGACAGGGTAATCCGGTTTTCTTT. Protein sequence: CASGQGNPVFF. The J gene is TRBJ1-1, the V gene TRBV6-5, with 8 bases matching TRBD1. The trim removed 8 bases at V and 13 bases at J, leaving 9 bases unmatched. This CDR3 region has 11 residues. CDR1 MNHEY and CDR2 SVGAGI come from the germline V gene.

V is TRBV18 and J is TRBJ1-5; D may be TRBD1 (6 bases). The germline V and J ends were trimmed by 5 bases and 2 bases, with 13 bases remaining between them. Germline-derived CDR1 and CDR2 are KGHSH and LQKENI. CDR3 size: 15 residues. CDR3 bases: TGTGCCAGCTCATCAGGGGTGGAAGGCAATCAGCCCCAGCATTTT. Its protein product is CASSSGVEGNQPQHF.

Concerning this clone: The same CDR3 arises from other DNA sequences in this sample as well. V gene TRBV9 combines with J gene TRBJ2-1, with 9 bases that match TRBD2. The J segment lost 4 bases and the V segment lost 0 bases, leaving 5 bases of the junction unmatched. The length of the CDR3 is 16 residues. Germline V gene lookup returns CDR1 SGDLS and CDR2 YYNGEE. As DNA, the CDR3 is TGTGCCAGCAGCGTAGGTGGGCGGGGGGGATACAATGAGCAGTTCTTC. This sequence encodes CASSVGGRGGYNEQFF.

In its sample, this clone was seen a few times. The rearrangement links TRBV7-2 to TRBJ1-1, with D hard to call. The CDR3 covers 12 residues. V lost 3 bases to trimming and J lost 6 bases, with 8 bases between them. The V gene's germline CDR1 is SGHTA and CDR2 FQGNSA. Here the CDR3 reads CASSFGLAEAFF. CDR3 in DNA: TGTGCCAGCAGCTTTGGGTTGGCTGAAGCTTTCTTT. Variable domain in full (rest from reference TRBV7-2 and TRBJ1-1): GAGVSQSPSNKVTEKGKDVELRCDPISGHTALYWYRQSLGQGLEFLIYFQGNSAPDKSGLPSDRFSAERTGGSVSTLTIQRTQQEDSAVYLCASSFGLAEAFFGQGTRLTVV.